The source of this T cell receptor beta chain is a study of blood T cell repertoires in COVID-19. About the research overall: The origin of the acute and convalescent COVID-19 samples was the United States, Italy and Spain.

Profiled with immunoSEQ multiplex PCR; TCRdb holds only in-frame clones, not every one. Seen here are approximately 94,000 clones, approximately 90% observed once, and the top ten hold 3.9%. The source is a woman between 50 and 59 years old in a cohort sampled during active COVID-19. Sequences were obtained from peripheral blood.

The CDR3 loop reads CASNPTGSYGYTF. The CDR3 bases are TGTGCCAGCAACCCGACAGGGTCCTATGGCTACACCTTC. The chain combines TRBV28 with TRBJ1-2; TRBD1 aligns across 7 bases. V lost 7 bases and J lost 4; bases outside the gene matches: 6. There are 13 residues in the CDR3. Germline values: CDR1 MDHEN, CDR2 SYDVKM.